This T cell receptor beta chain was sequenced during a study of T cell responses to AZD1222 COVID-19 vaccine. Assay: immunoSEQ multiplex PCR; the TCRdb copy retains only in-frame clones and omits some. The sample holds tens of thousands of clones, 87% seen once. General observations from the study: Among those given AZD1222, only 6 or 7 were seropositive at baseline. Of spike-specific TCRs, nearly half reportedly target regions left unmutated in variants.

V lost 0 bases and J lost 5, with 14 bases in between. Germline V gene lookup returns CDR1 SGHDT and CDR2 YYEEEE. The CDR3 runs 15 residues. With regard to this clone: Its antigen is still unknown.

This clonotype originated in an adult in good health. The sample here was peripheral blood, taken on day 0 of AZD1222 vaccination. The chain couples TRBV5-6 to TRBJ2-5; D possibly corresponds to TRBD2 (6 bases). In DNA, the CDR3 is TGTGCCAGCAGCTTGGTGATCGGGGGAGAGGAGACCCAGTACTTC. The encoded protein is CASSLVIGGEETQYF.